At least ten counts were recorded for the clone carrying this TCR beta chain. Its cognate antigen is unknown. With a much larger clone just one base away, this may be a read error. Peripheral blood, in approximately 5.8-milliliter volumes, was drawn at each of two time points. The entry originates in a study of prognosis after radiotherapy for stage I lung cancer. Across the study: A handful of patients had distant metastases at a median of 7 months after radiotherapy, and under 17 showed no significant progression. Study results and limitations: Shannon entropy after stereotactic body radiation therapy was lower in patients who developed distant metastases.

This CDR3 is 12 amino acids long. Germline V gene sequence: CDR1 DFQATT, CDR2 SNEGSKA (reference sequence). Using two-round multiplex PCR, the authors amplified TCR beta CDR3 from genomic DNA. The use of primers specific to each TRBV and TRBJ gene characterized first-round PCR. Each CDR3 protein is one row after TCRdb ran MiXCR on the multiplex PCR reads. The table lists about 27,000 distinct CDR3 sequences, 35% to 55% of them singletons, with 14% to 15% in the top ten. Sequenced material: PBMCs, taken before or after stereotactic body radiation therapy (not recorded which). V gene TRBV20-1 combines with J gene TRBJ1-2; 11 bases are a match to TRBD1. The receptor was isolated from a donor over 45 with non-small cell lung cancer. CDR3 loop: CILGQGVLGYTF. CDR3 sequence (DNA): TGCATCCTGGGACAGGGGGTTCTTGGCTACACCTTC.